This T cell receptor beta chain emerged from a study of blood T cell repertoires in COVID-19. The CDR3 length is 13 residues. The V gene's germline CDR1 is LNHNV and CDR2 YYDKDF (reference sequence). V gave up 0 bases and J gave up 10 bases, with 10 bases separating them. Profiling relied on immunoSEQ multiplex PCR, and the TCRdb table lists in-frame clones only, not all of them. Of roughly 20,000 clones in the sample, 80% were seen once. The sequence derives from a man in his 60s with active COVID-19. Source material: peripheral blood. The chain is built from TRBV15 and TRBJ2-1, with D tentatively TRBD1 (6 bases). CDR3 DNA: TGTGCCACCAGCAGAGACAGGGGTCGGGAGCAGTTCTTC. This sequence encodes CATSRDRGREQFF.